This entry concerns a single T cell receptor (beta chain). The specificity of this receptor is unknown. Base qualities are not recorded, but no much larger clone differs from it by a single base. Genomic DNA was used for TRB sequencing, which was performed with the immunoSEQ assay at survey resolution or with the hsTCRB kit. Concerning the study's data processing: Initial read processing used immunoSEQ software, and repertoire analyses used the LymphoSeq R package. Clonality was calculated as 1 minus normalized Shannon entropy, and the Gini coefficient was also calculated for each TRB dataset. To infer phenotypes in unsorted samples, TRB sequences from sorted subsets of the recipient or donor were mapped onto unsorted samples from the same recipient. Here the immuneACCESS table is served through TCRdb, limited to in-frame sequences with V and J called. Missing clones are a known gap in these copies; in checked studies unresolved V genes cover under half, and the rest lacks a known reason. The V and J calls and clone size come from that table; D and trimming were worked out from the DNA. In all, the sample holds 20,000 or so clones, and about nine tenths of those were seen once. The ten largest clones take up 12% of the sample.

The treatment or condition label on this specimen signifies: high-dose cyclophosphamide on days +3 and +4 as single-agent GVHD prophylaxis. PTCy patients received busulfan and fludarabine conditioning, a related or unrelated marrow graft, and cyclophosphamide on days +3 and +4. PTCy-treated patients came from a prospective multi-institutional clinical trial. Peripheral blood and bone marrow mononuclear cells were isolated by Ficoll-Hypaque density centrifugation and cryopreserved. The data derive from a study of T cells after posttransplantation cyclophosphamide (dated by TCRdb to the mid-2010s). Study-wide context: Using TRB sequencing, the study followed how the T cell repertoire reconstituted after myeloablative bone marrow transplantation in which posttransplantation cyclophosphamide served as GVHD prophylaxis. Antigen receptor sequencing covered samples from 30 to 45 PTCy-treated patients and some 15 of their related bone marrow donors. Blood from all 35 or so PTCy patients with 1-year posttransplant specimens was subjected to TRB sequencing. TRB sequencing was also done on up to about 3 additional blood samples from 2 to 5.2 years after transplant in 3 patients, and on pretransplant blood from several patients. Because TRA and TRB clonality correlated tightly in 10 or so samples, later TCR analyses were limited to TRB. Public TRB sequences were compared against a database of over 3,600 sequences linked to responses to pathogens, tumor antigens, self-antigens and alloantigens. The research as a whole found: Across roughly 49 patients, TRB clonality was highly associated with recipient CMV seropositivity and CMV reactivation, and diversity in PTCy patients was similar to diversity in CNI/methotrexate controls. Donor-recipient similarity was low at 1-2 months but rose over the first year, and later blood repertoires were often dominated by donor CD8+ memory clones. The TRB repertoires of T cells infiltrating skin or the GI tract showed only limited overlap with the TRB repertoires found in blood.

The sequencing used PBMCs, collected after allogeneic stem cell transplant with posttransplant cyclophosphamide. The source of this sequence is a female patient between 30 and 45 years old who received an allogeneic stem cell transplant from an unrelated donor, was CMV-positive, and had no GVHD. Following transplantation, T cells from the graft donor may be among those present.

The DNA sequence is given as TGTGCCAGCAGTGGCCGACAGGGGAGACGTAATTCACCCCTCCACTTT. The resulting protein is CASSGRQGRRNSPLHF. The rearranged chain carries TRBV2 and TRBJ1-6, and TRBD1 aligns with 8 junction nucleotides. The CDR3 sequence holds 16 residues, the cysteine and phenylalanine included. The only DNA kept is the CDR3, 48 bases in frame from the first base. The germline V and J ends show losses of 4 bases and 6 bases respectively, and no gene match explains 8 bases of the junction. From the germline V gene, CDR1 is SNHLY and CDR2 is FYNNEI.